This T cell receptor (beta chain) was retrieved from a study of shared clonotypes between healthy human individuals. Study-level information: Participating donors consisted of a couple of women and a few men aged 18 to 49. The study, taken as a whole, reports: A handful of donors showed sharing of about 4.6% of naive CD4 clonotypes. A reduction in generation probabilities was seen for non-shared clonotypes relative to those shared by all four donors.

Comment on this clone: No antigen is known for it. The same CDR3 is also encoded by other DNA sequences in this sample.

Positively selected for CCR7, the CD45RO-negative cells used as naive CD8 cells excluded terminally differentiated effector memory CD45RA+ cells. This CDR3 is 14 amino acids long. Trimming left V 3 bases short and J 1 base short, with 9 bases between. The germline CDR1 and CDR2 sequences are MDHEN and SYDVKM. At a deep level, the assay was run. The repertoire was sequenced with immunoSEQ multiplex PCR; TCRdb's copy has only in-frame clones and lacks some. The sample consists of some 2.1 million clones, roughly 93% of them appearing once. The sequence was collected from a man between 18 and 29 years old in good health. Some clones in this sample may be carry-over from other donors' samples. The chain employs TRBV28 and TRBJ1-1; tentative D call: TRBD1 (5 bases). What was sequenced was naive CD8+ T cells from PBMCs. CDR3 nucleotides: TGTGCCAGCAGTTTCCGGGGGGGGAACACTGAAGCTTTCTTT. Protein: CASSFRGGNTEAFF.